The 19 T cell receptor beta chains presented below share a single source sample, sequenced in a study of T cells in Graves' hyperthyroidism and ophthalmopathy. RNA transcripts served as the template for amplifying TCR beta CDR3 regions. Using the HTBI primer set, a first-round RT-PCR was run on the TCR CDR3. MiXCR, applied by TCRdb to the multiplex PCR reads, yields one record per CDR3 protein. The sample has around 720,000 distinct CDR3 sequences, around 40% seen once. Sequencing used blood. The receptors here all came from a woman aged 40 to 50 with Graves' hyperthyroidism.

The chain links TRBV10-2 to TRBJ2-5, with a tentative D call TRBD1 (5 bases). Looked up from germline, CDR1 is WSHSY and CDR2 is SAAADI. V was shortened by 6 bases and J by 2 bases, with 10 bases between the two germline ends. The CDR3 consists of 13 residues. The CDR3 DNA is TGCGCCAGCAGGGCCAGGGCGCAAGAGACCCAGTACTTC. Encoded protein: CASRARAQETQYF.

CDR3 region: CASKPGGSSYNSPLHF. The CDR3 DNA reads TGCGCCAGCAAGCCGGGGGGCAGCTCCTATAATTCACCCCTCCACTTT. This chain joins TRBV10-2 and TRBJ1-6, with D possibly matching TRBD1 (6 bases). From germline, CDR1 is WSHSY and CDR2 SAAADI. V dropped 7 bases and J dropped 0 bases, with 13 bases sitting between them. The CDR3 spans 16 residues.

This clonotype was recorded many times. V usage is TRBV7-9 and J usage is TRBJ1-4; possible D gene TRBD1, 6 bases. V lost 3 bases to trimming and J lost 8 bases, with 13 bases between them. The germline V gene encodes CDR1 SEHNR and CDR2 FQNEAQ (reference sequence). CDR3 size: 14 residues. DNA for the CDR3: TGTGCCAGCAGCTTTGGTCAGGGGACCGAAAAACTGTTTTTT. Its translation: CASSFGQGTEKLFF.

This clonotype was seen ten or more times. V gene TRBV20-1 combines with J gene TRBJ2-7; D ambiguous. CDR1 and CDR2 (germline): DFQATT, SNEGSKA (reference sequence). Trimming removed 3 bases from V and 3 bases from J, with 12 bases in between. The CDR3 covers 13 residues. CDR3 coding DNA: TGCAGTGCTAGCGGGTTGGGCTTCTACGAGCAGTACTTC. This sequence encodes CSASGLGFYEQYF.

The chain carries TRBV10-3 and TRBJ2-2, with D perhaps given as TRBD1 or TRBD2 (5 bases each). This CDR3 comprises 17 residues. Per the germline V gene, CDR1 is ENHRY and CDR2 is SYGVKD. V lost 10 bases to trimming and J lost 3 bases, with 24 bases between them. Written as DNA, the CDR3 is TGTGCCACCAGGTTCGGGACGACCACTCGGGACACCGGGGAGCTGTTTTTT. It codes for CATRFGTTTRDTGELFF.

The chain is built from TRBV11-2 and TRBJ2-7, with D perhaps given as TRBD1 or TRBD2 (5 bases each). Germline CDR1 and CDR2: SGHAT and FQNNGV. The CDR3 sequence is 15 residues long. V gave up 5 bases and J gave up 3 bases, with 17 bases separating them. CDR3 in DNA: TGTGCCAGCAGCCAATGGGGGTTCTCTAACTACGAGCAGTACTTC. This codes for CASSQWGFSNYEQYF.

This sequence joins TRBV25-1 and TRBJ2-5; D call uncertain. Trimming removed 3 bases at V and 6 bases at J, with 23 bases between. CDR3 length: 17 residues. Germline CDR1 is MGHDK and CDR2 is SYGVNS. In DNA, the CDR3 is TGTGCCAGCAGTGACCTCCCCCCGCCAGACGTGGGGAAGACCCAGTACTTC. Its translation is CASSDLPPPDVGKTQYF. The full variable domain, its missing parts supplied by reference TRBV25-1 and TRBJ2-5, is EADIYQTPRYLVIGTGKKITLECSQTMGHDKMYWYQQDPGMELHLIHYSYGVNSTEKGDLSSESTVSRIRTEHFPLTLESARPSHTSQYLCASSDLPPPDVGKTQYFGPGTRLLVL.

The chain joins TRBV7-2 to TRBJ2-7, with 9 bases that match TRBD2. V lost 5 bases to trimming and J lost 4 bases; unmatched junction nucleotides: 18. Germline assignment: CDR1 SGHTA and CDR2 FQGNSA. The CDR3 runs 18 residues. CDR3 nucleotides: TGTGCCAGCAGCCCCGGAGGGTTTAGCGGGGGAGCCGGGTACGAGCAGTACTTC. Translation: CASSPGGFSGGAGYEQYF.

Ten or more counts support this clonotype. The CDR3 is CASSLKAGHFAQPQHF. CDR3 coding DNA: TGTGCCAGCAGCTTAAAGGCAGGGCATTTTGCTCAGCCCCAGCATTTT. The genes are TRBV7-2 and TRBJ1-5, with a tentative D call TRBD1 (5 bases). Germline V gene lookup returns CDR1 SGHTA and CDR2 FQGNSA. Trimming left V 2 bases short and J 6 bases short, with 17 bases between. CDR3 length: 16 residues.

The table lists this clonotype with many counts. The CDR3 is CASSLVEGISNQPQHF. The DNA for the CDR3 is TGTGCCAGCAGCTTAGTCGAGGGTATTAGCAATCAGCCCCAGCATTTT. V usage is TRBV7-8 and J usage is TRBJ1-5; no clear D. This CDR3 is built from 16 residues. The germline V gene has CDR1 SGHVS and CDR2 FQNEAQ. V lost 1 base, J lost 0 bases, and 10 bases lay in between.

At least ten counts were recorded for this clonotype. The chain is built from TRBV20-1 and TRBJ2-7; TRBD2 agrees at 9 bases. Germline CDR1 and CDR2: DFQATT and SNEGSKA (reference sequence). The CDR3 runs 15 residues. The V and J ends lost 2 bases and 7 bases, in that order; junction bases with no gene match: 12. The CDR3 region has the DNA TGCAGTGCTAGATCGACTAGCGGAGGACTTTGGGAGCAGTACTTC. This gives the protein CSARSTSGGLWEQYF.

The gene calls are TRBV7-2 and TRBJ2-7, with D uncertain. V dropped 6 bases and J dropped 9 bases, with 6 bases sitting between them. This CDR3 is built from 9 residues. The V gene's germline CDR1 is SGHTA and CDR2 FQGNSA. The CDR3 protein is CASSPWQYF. CDR3 sequence (DNA): TGTGCCAGCAGTCCTTGGCAGTACTTC. Full variable domain (rest looked up from reference TRBV7-2 and TRBJ2-7): GAGVSQSPSNKVTEKGKDVELRCDPISGHTALYWYRQSLGQGLEFLIYFQGNSAPDKSGLPSDRFSAERTGGSVSTLTIQRTQQEDSAVYLCASSPWQYFGPGTRLTVT.

This rearrangement joins TRBV25-1 to TRBJ1-3; D is unclear. V was shortened by 5 bases and J by 4 bases, with 18 bases between the two germline ends. The CDR3 totals 16 residues. Per germline, CDR1 MGHDK and CDR2 SYGVNS. The DNA of the CDR3 is TGTGCCAGCAGTTTACGTGGGCCAGATAGGGGAAACACCATATATTTT. It yields the protein CASSLRGPDRGNTIYF.

This chain joins TRBV27 and TRBJ1-5; perhaps TRBD1 as D (5 bases). Trimming removed 1 base at V and 4 bases at J, with 11 bases between. Germline CDR1 MNHEY, CDR2 SMNVEV (reference sequence). This CDR3 is built from 15 residues. The CDR3 DNA reads TGTGCCAGCAGTTTATTTCCGACAGAAAATCAGCCCCAGCATTTT. Translation: CASSLFPTENQPQHF.

In this sample, this clonotype turned up many times. The chain employs TRBV7-3 and TRBJ2-2; D is undetermined. Germline CDR1 and CDR2: SGHTA and FQGTGA. The CDR3 totals 14 residues. V lost 6 bases and J 4 bases, leaving 12 bases between the germline ends. The CDR3 DNA reads TGTGCCAGCAGACCCGGACGGAGCACCGGGGAGCTGTTTTTT. Protein: CASRPGRSTGELFF.

This clonotype has a count of ten or more. The chain uses TRBV20-1 and TRBJ1-1, with D tentatively TRBD1 (6 bases). This CDR3 region has 13 residues. The V gene's germline CDR1 is DFQATT and CDR2 SNEGSKA (reference sequence). The V gene lost 6 bases and the J gene lost 1 base, with 12 bases spanning the gap. CDR3 protein: CSALGHKNTEAFF. In DNA form, the CDR3 reads TGCAGTGCGCTGGGACACAAGAACACTGAAGCTTTCTTT.

V usage is TRBV13 and J usage is TRBJ2-7, with TRBD2 as a possible D gene (5 bases). The CDR3 covers 15 residues. V shed 0 bases and J shed 1 base, with 10 bases lying between them. CDR1 and CDR2 (germline): PRHDT, FYEKMQ (reference sequence). The CDR3 region is CASSLGLARSYEQYF. DNA of the CDR3: TGTGCCAGCAGCTTAGGGCTAGCCAGATCCTACGAGCAGTACTTC.

This clonotype was recorded at least ten times. As DNA, the CDR3 is TGCAGCGCATCCCAGCCTAATCAGCCCCAGCATTTT. Translation gives CSASQPNQPQHF. The chain has TRBV29-1 and TRBJ1-5; D ambiguous. Trimming removed 7 bases from V and 4 bases from J, with 11 bases in between. The CDR3 extends over 12 amino acids. The germline CDR1 and CDR2 sequences are SQVTM and ANQGSEA.

V and J are TRBV7-2 and TRBJ1-5, with D tentatively TRBD1 (5 bases). In germline, CDR1 is SGHTA, CDR2 FQGNSA. V was shortened by 4 bases and J by 6 bases, with 16 bases between the two germline ends. This CDR3 has 15 residues. In DNA, the CDR3 is TGTGCCAGCAGCTCAATCAGGGCCGGGAGTCAGCCCCAGCATTTT. Translation gives CASSSIRAGSQPQHF.